This T cell receptor (beta chain) was identified in a study of blood T cell repertoires in COVID-19. For the study at large: Sources were T cells, B-cell-depleted T cells, or PBMCs; the material itself was cDNA or gDNA.

Recruits, aged roughly 18 to 89 years, lived in 24 US areas. The study recruited exposed participants who had met a COVID-19 case within 2 weeks before entry. TCRdb's copy holds only in-frame clones and misses some; the assay was immunoSEQ multiplex PCR. The table includes fewer than 350,000 clones, about 91% detected once. The specimen sequenced was PBMCs or T cells enriched from blood (not recorded which). The sequence came from a man aged 40-49 years who had been exposed to COVID-19.

This CDR3 reads CASSLEGLAQYF. The CDR3 bases are TGTGCCAGCAGCTTAGAGGGGCTCGCGCAGTATTTT. The rearrangement joins TRBV7-9 to TRBJ2-3; D possibly corresponds to TRBD1 (5 bases). Germline V lookup: CDR1 SEHNR, CDR2 FQNEAQ (reference sequence). Trimming stripped 1 base from V and 10 bases from J, with 9 bases between. This CDR3 contains 12 residues.